The rows below give T cell receptor beta chains drawn from one sample of a study of T cell responses to AZD1222 COVID-19 vaccine. TCRdb keeps only in-frame clones here, not all; method: immunoSEQ multiplex PCR. The table lists around 130,000 clones, approximately 86% of them singletons. Sequences were derived from peripheral blood, sampled on day 0 of AZD1222 vaccination. These receptors came from an adult in good health. The CDR3 runs from the conserved cysteine through the conserved F or W. The order of the fields is V gene, J gene, CDR3 length, clone size, CDR3 protein. Part of the rows lack a size; the others show once, few, many or a class for expanded clones.

V gene: TRBV19; J gene: TRBJ1-5; CDR3 length: 15; clone size: -; CDR3 protein: CASSIDSGINQPQHF
V gene: TRBV19; J gene: TRBJ1-5; CDR3 length: 18; clone size: -; CDR3 protein: CASSKLREGGNRFQPQHF
V gene: TRBV11-2; J gene: TRBJ1-1; CDR3 length: 15; clone size: -; CDR3 protein: CASSLDNRGSTEAFF
V gene: TRBV5-4; J gene: TRBJ2-7; CDR3 length: 12; clone size: -; CDR3 protein: CASSFWGYEQYF
V gene: TRBV24-1; J gene: TRBJ2-7; CDR3 length: 13; clone size: -; CDR3 protein: CATSSSGFGEQYF
V gene: TRBV5-1; J gene: TRBJ2-1; CDR3 length: 16; clone size: once; CDR3 protein: CASSLNLAGLYNEQFF
V gene: TRBV20-1; J gene: TRBJ1-4; CDR3 length: 11; clone size: -; CDR3 protein: CSASRDEKLFF
V gene: TRBV2; J gene: TRBJ1-3; CDR3 length: 15; clone size: -; CDR3 protein: CASSVGLSSGNTIYF
V gene: TRBV28; J gene: TRBJ1-2; CDR3 length: 12; clone size: -; CDR3 protein: CASNRGDYGYTF
V gene: TRBV2; J gene: TRBJ2-4; CDR3 length: 13; clone size: -; CDR3 protein: CASRRVGLDIQYF
V gene: TRBV2; J gene: TRBJ1-5; CDR3 length: 13; clone size: -; CDR3 protein: CASREGPYQPQHF
V gene: TRBV7-9; J gene: TRBJ2-7; CDR3 length: 14; clone size: -; CDR3 protein: CASSLTGTTGEQYF
V gene: TRBV28; J gene: TRBJ2-4; CDR3 length: 14; clone size: -; CDR3 protein: CASTSGQDLDIQYF
V gene: TRBV7-8; J gene: TRBJ2-2; CDR3 length: 13; clone size: -; CDR3 protein: CASSPVDTGELFF
V gene: TRBV2; J gene: TRBJ1-1; CDR3 length: 14; clone size: -; CDR3 protein: CASSEGRANTEAFF
V gene: TRBV5-3; J gene: TRBJ1-2; CDR3 length: 13; clone size: -; CDR3 protein: CARSLGGTYGYTF
V gene: TRBV10-1; J gene: TRBJ1-5; CDR3 length: 14; clone size: -; CDR3 protein: CASSGKTPHQPQHF
V gene: TRBV2; J gene: TRBJ2-5; CDR3 length: 14; clone size: -; CDR3 protein: CASSPTSRQETQYF
V gene: TRBV11-1; J gene: TRBJ2-3; CDR3 length: 13; clone size: -; CDR3 protein: CASSTVNRGAQYF
V gene: TRBV24-1; J gene: TRBJ2-5; CDR3 length: 11; clone size: -; CDR3 protein: CATSAGETQYF
V gene: TRBV29-1; J gene: TRBJ2-3; CDR3 length: 11; clone size: few; CDR3 protein: CSVEDTDTQYF
V gene: TRBV18; J gene: TRBJ2-5; CDR3 length: 15; clone size: once; CDR3 protein: CASSDGQGREETQYF